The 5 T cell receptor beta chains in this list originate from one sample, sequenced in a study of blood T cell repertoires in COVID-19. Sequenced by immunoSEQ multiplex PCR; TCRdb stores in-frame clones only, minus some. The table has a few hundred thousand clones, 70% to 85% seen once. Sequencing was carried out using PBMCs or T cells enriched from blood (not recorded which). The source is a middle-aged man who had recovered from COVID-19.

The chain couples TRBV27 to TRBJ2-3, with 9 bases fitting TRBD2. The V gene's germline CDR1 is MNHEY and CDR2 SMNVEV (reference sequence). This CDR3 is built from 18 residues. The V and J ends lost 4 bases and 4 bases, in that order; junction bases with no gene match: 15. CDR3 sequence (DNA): TGTGCCAGCAGTTCCAGTCCCCTACTAGCGGGCCGAGCAGATACGCAGTATTTT. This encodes CASSSSPLLAGRADTQYF.

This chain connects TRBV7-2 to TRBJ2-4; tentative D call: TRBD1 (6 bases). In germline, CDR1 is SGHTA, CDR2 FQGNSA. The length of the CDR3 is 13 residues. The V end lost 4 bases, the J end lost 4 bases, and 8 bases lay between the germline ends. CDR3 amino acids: CASSSGQKNIQYF. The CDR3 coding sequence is TGTGCCAGCAGCTCTGGACAGAAAAACATTCAGTACTTC.

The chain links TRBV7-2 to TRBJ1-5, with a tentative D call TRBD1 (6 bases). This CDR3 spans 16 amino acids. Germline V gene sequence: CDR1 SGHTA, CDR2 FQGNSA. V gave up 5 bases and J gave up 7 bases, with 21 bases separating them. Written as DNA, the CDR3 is TGTGCCAGCAGCCCTTACCCCAGGGGCCCTGTGCAGCCCCAGCATTTT. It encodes CASSPYPRGPVQPQHF.

The CDR3 sequence is CSVAQTGGEKLFF. The CDR3 DNA reads as TGCAGCGTTGCCCAGACAGGGGGCGAAAAACTGTTTTTT. The rearrangement uses TRBV29-1 and TRBJ1-4; 10 bases are a match to TRBD1. Germline V gives CDR1 SQVTM, CDR2 ANQGSEA. The CDR3 spans 13 residues. V lost 4 bases, J lost 8 bases, and 4 bases stayed unmatched.

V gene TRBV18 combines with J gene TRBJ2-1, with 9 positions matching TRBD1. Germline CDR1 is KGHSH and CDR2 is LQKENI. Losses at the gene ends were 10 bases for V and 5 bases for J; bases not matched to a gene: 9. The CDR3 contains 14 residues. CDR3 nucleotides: TGTGCCACCGGAAGGGGACAGGGTAACAATGAGCAGTTCTTC. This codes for CATGRGQGNNEQFF.